This T cell receptor beta chain is from a study of shared clonotypes between healthy human individuals. Whole-study context: Used for every donor were three CD4 naive, three CD4 memory, two CD8 naive and one CD8 memory plate.

The germline gives CDR1 SGHAT, CDR2 FQNNGV. The V end was cut by 5 bases, the J end by 11 bases, with 19 bases between. This CDR3 is 14 amino acids long. Negatively enriched CD4+ T cells were divided by CD45RA into naive and memory. Some clones are missing from TCRdb's copy, which holds only in-frame ones; the method was immunoSEQ multiplex PCR. The data contain about 1.5 million clones, around 98% of them seen just once; the ten biggest clones take up approximately 0.45%. This clone was seen a single time. Sequenced: naive CD4+ T cells sorted from blood. Subset reported: CD45RA+ positively selected. This receptor was identified in a man aged 25-40 years in good health. The chain employs TRBV11-2 and TRBJ1-5, with D perhaps TRBD1 (5 bases). The DNA of the CDR3 is TGTGCCAGCAGCCCCTCCCCCGGGACTCTGACCCAGCATTTT. Its protein product is CASSPSPGTLTQHF.